These 29 T cell receptor beta chains were all obtained from the same sample, sequenced in a study of shared clonotypes between healthy human individuals. The table came from immunoSEQ multiplex PCR; TCRdb's copy has only in-frame clones and leaves some out. The sample yields under 1,100,000 clones, 75% to 80% seen once. Sequenced sample: memory CD4+ T cells from PBMCs. Subset defined: CD45RA-negative fraction. The receptor set was obtained from a man younger than 30 in good health. Some clones in this sample may be carry-over from other donors' samples.

This sequence joins TRBV10-3 and TRBJ1-1, with TRBD1 matching 7 bases. V lost 6 bases and J lost 1; bases outside the gene matches: 8. The CDR3 spans 15 residues. Germline CDR1 is ENHRY and CDR2 is SYGVKD. The DNA for the CDR3 is TGTGCCATCAGGATCGACAGGGAATCGAACACTGAAGCTTTCTTT. Protein sequence: CAIRIDRESNTEAFF.

The V gene is TRBV2, the J gene TRBJ1-6; the match to TRBD1 covers 7 bases. Germline V lookup: CDR1 SNHLY, CDR2 FYNNEI. The V segment lost 7 bases and the J segment 13 bases; nucleotides outside the gene matches: 7. The CDR3 spans 12 residues. CDR3 protein: CASKYDRDPLHF. The CDR3, as DNA: TGTGCCAGCAAATACGACAGGGATCCCCTCCACTTT.

As to this clone: Its ends do not fully match the called genes, so a read error is possible. V is TRBV6-6 and J is TRBJ2-7; D uncertain. The germline gives CDR1 MNHNY, CDR2 SVGAGI (reference sequence). The CDR3 runs 11 residues. In DNA form, the CDR3 reads TGTGCCAGCAGTTACTCGGGGTTTAGTTGGTTC. Translating it yields CASSYSGFSWF.

This chain joins TRBV7-3 and TRBJ2-7; TRBD1 agrees at 9 bases. There are 15 residues in the CDR3. V lost 5 bases, J lost 5 bases, and 10 bases stayed unmatched. Per germline, CDR1 SGHTA and CDR2 FQGTGA. The CDR3 loop is CASSQSGTGLHEQYF. The CDR3 DNA sequence: TGTGCCAGCAGCCAATCCGGGACAGGGCTCCACGAGCAGTACTTC.

The genes are TRBV28 and TRBJ2-2; tentative D call: TRBD2 (6 bases). V gave up 1 base and J gave up 7 bases, with 16 bases separating them. The CDR3 covers 16 residues. Per the germline V gene, CDR1 is MDHEN and CDR2 is SYDVKM. CDR3 region: CASSLFYGSRGGELFF. The CDR3 DNA is TGTGCCAGCAGTTTATTTTACGGGAGTCGCGGCGGGGAGCTGTTTTTT.

The CDR3 coding sequence is TGCAGCGTTGGGCGGGGTTTAAATGAAAAACTGTTTTTT. Translating gives CSVGRGLNEKLFF. The chain has TRBV29-1 and TRBJ1-4; D uncertain. V lost 4 bases and J lost 5, with 11 bases in between. Germline lookup yields CDR1 SQVTM and CDR2 ANQGSEA. The CDR3 has 13 amino acids.

This clone was observed a handful of times. The V gene is TRBV13, the J gene TRBJ2-3; TRBD2 matches at 12 bases. CDR3 size: 17 residues. Trimming took 3 bases from V and 2 from J; bases not matched to a gene: 6. Germline V gene sequence: CDR1 PRHDT, CDR2 FYEKMQ (reference sequence). As DNA, the CDR3 is TGTGCCAGCAGCTTCTCCGGGACTAGCGGGTTCACAGATACGCAGTATTTT. This translates into CASSFSGTSGFTDTQYF.

This clone was counted only a few times. J is TRBJ2-7 and V is TRBV2, with 8 bases fitting TRBD1. The germline gives CDR1 SNHLY, CDR2 FYNNEI. V gave up 6 bases and J gave up 7 bases; unmatched junction bases: 11. The CDR3 extends over 14 amino acids. CDR3 nucleotide sequence: TGTGCCAGCAGGGGGACAGGCCCTGGTAGGGAGCAGTACTTC. Amino acid sequence: CASRGTGPGREQYF.

The V gene is TRBV4-1, the J gene TRBJ2-7, with D hard to call. The CDR3 covers 11 residues. V was trimmed by 4 bases and J by 6 bases, leaving 7 bases between them. CDR1 is MGHRA and CDR2 is YSYEKL in the germline V gene. DNA of the CDR3: TGCGCCAGCAGCCGCCGCGGCGAGCAGTACTTC. It translates to CASSRRGEQYF.

This chain links TRBV28 with TRBJ2-3; 13 nucleotides line up with TRBD2. The CDR3 has 18 residues. V dropped 5 bases and J dropped 1; count of bases not matched to a gene: 9. Germline assignment: CDR1 MDHEN and CDR2 SYDVKM. CDR3 DNA sequence: TGTGCCAGCAGTCCGGGTCTTGGACTAGCGGGAGGCACAGATACGCAGTATTTT. Its translation is CASSPGLGLAGGTDTQYF.

This chain uses TRBV28 with TRBJ2-3, with TRBD1 matching 10 bases. CDR1 is MDHEN, CDR2 SYDVKM, per germline. The V and J ends lost 5 bases and 5 bases, in that order; junction bases with no gene match: 19. There are 19 residues in the CDR3. CDR3 in amino acids: CASSVRQGAKAGVGDTQYF. The CDR3 DNA reads TGTGCCAGCAGTGTTCGACAGGGGGCGAAGGCGGGAGTAGGAGATACGCAGTATTTT.

The chain recombines TRBV6-5 with TRBJ1-1, with D perhaps TRBD1 (5 bases). V was pared by 4 bases and J by 12 bases, with 15 bases between. The germline V gene encodes CDR1 MNHEY and CDR2 SVGAGI. CDR3 size: 12 residues. In nucleotides, the CDR3 is TGTGCCAGCAGTTTCTCTACAGGAGCCTCTTTCTTT. Encoded protein: CASSFSTGASFF.

The rearrangement uses TRBV5-1 and TRBJ2-5, with D perhaps matching TRBD1 (5 bases). CDR3 length: 15 amino acids. Germline V CDR1 and CDR2: SGHRS, YFSETQ. Trimming pared 1 base from V and 1 base from J, leaving 11 bases between. The CDR3 reads CASSLFDSFQETQYF. The DNA of the CDR3 is TGCGCCAGCAGCTTGTTCGACAGCTTCCAAGAGACCCAGTACTTC.

Comments on this clone: With a much larger clone just one base away, this may be a read error. The chain combines TRBV10-1 with TRBJ2-7; D is unresolved. Germline V lookup: CDR1 WNHNN, CDR2 SYGVQD (reference sequence). The CDR3 has 14 residues. V was cut by 7 bases and J by 1 base, with 14 bases left in between. CDR3 DNA: TGCGCCAGCACCCCCTGGGCAGTATCCTACGAGCAGTACTTC. Its protein is CASTPWAVSYEQYF.

On this clone: Possible read error: a much larger clone is one base away. The same CDR3 arises from other DNA sequences in this sample as well. The chain has TRBV5-1 and TRBJ1-3; no firm D call. The CDR3 runs 14 residues. V lost 0 bases and J lost 4, with 8 bases in between. Germline V gene data show CDR1 as SGHRS and CDR2 as YFSETQ. CDR3 DNA: TGCGCCAGCAGCTTGGGGGTCTCCGGAAACACCATATATTTT. It specifies CASSLGVSGNTIYF.

This rearrangement joins TRBV6-1 to TRBJ2-5; D possibly corresponds to TRBD1 (5 bases). Germline values: CDR1 MNHNS, CDR2 SASEGT. V was trimmed by 4 bases and J by 1 base, leaving 10 bases between them. The CDR3 runs 14 residues. The CDR3 here is CASSGGSAQETQYF. The CDR3 DNA reads as TGTGCCAGCAGTGGGGGCAGCGCCCAAGAGACCCAGTACTTC.

V usage is TRBV11-2 and J usage is TRBJ2-2; possibly TRBD1 for D (6 bases). Germline V CDR1 and CDR2: SGHAT, FQNNGV. V lost 5 bases and J 6 bases, leaving 19 bases between the germline ends. The CDR3 has 16 residues. The CDR3 coding sequence is TGTGCCAGCAGCGCCCTCCCGGGACACCTCTCCGGGGAGCTGTTTTTT. Translation: CASSALPGHLSGELFF. The full variable domain, rest sourced from reference TRBV11-2 and TRBJ2-2, is EAGVAQSPRYKIIEKRQSVAFWCNPISGHATLYWYQQILGQGPKLLIQFQNNGVVDDSQLPKDRFSAERLKGVDSTLKIQPAKLEDSAVYLCASSALPGHLSGELFFGEGSRLTVL.

Only one count was recorded for this clone. Other nucleotide sequences in the sample specify the same CDR3. This chain connects TRBV7-9 to TRBJ1-2; D is unresolved. CDR1 and CDR2 from the germline V gene are SEHNR and FQNEAQ (reference sequence). The CDR3 sequence is 12 residues long. Trimming took 5 bases from V and 5 from J, leaving 9 bases between them. CDR3: CASSPDGYGYTF. The CDR3 coding sequence is TGTGCCAGCAGCCCGGACGGATATGGCTACACCTTC.

The CDR3 nucleotides are TGCGCCAGCAGCTTAGGACAGGTTACTAACTATGGCTACACCTTC. Residues: CASSLGQVTNYGYTF. The rearrangement joins TRBV5-1 to TRBJ1-2; 7 positions agree with TRBD1. The CDR3 runs to 15 residues. CDR1 and CDR2 (germline): SGHRS, YFSETQ. Trimming cost V 2 bases and J 0 bases; bases outside gene matches: 4.

The chain combines TRBV11-3 with TRBJ2-7; 8 nucleotides align to TRBD2. J lost 5 bases, V lost 5 bases, and 8 bases had no gene match. From germline, CDR1 is SGHNT and CDR2 YENEEA. The CDR3 runs to 14 residues. The CDR3 nucleotides are TGTGCCAGCAGCCCGGCGGGGGGTTCCCACGAGCAGTACTTC. This gives the protein CASSPAGGSHEQYF.

The gene calls are TRBV10-3 and TRBJ2-7, with D tentatively TRBD1 (9 bases). Germline lookup yields CDR1 ENHRY and CDR2 SYGVKD. The V end was cut by 8 bases, the J end by 9 bases, with 35 bases between. The CDR3 extends over 18 amino acids. CDR3 nucleotide sequence: TGTGCCATCGGACCGACAGGGGGGTATGAGCGGGAGTGGTTAGTGCAGTACTTC. Protein sequence: CAIGPTGGYEREWLVQYF.

This sequence joins TRBV11-2 and TRBJ2-7; D ambiguous. The V end lost 5 bases, the J end lost 3 bases, and 5 bases lay between the germline ends. The CDR3 is 11 amino acids. Germline-derived CDR1 and CDR2 are SGHAT and FQNNGV. The CDR3 reads CASSAHYEQYF. For the CDR3, the DNA is TGTGCCAGCAGCGCCCACTACGAGCAGTACTTC.

V is TRBV18 and J is TRBJ2-7; 8 nucleotides agree with TRBD1. This CDR3 is built from 15 residues. The ends lost 2 bases at V and 2 bases at J; junction bases unmatched: 5. Germline V gene sequence: CDR1 KGHSH, CDR2 LQKENI. The CDR3 DNA is TGTGCCAGCTCACCAACAACAGGGGGTACCTACGAGCAGTACTTC. Translated, it gives CASSPTTGGTYEQYF. The whole variable domain, remainder taken from reference TRBV18 and TRBJ2-7, is NAGVMQNPRHLVRRRGQEARLRCSPMKGHSHVYWYRQLPEEGLKFMVYLQKENIIDESGMPKERFSAEFPKEGPSILRIQQVVRGDSAAYFCASSPTTGGTYEQYFGPGTRLTVT.

The V gene is TRBV19, the J gene TRBJ1-1; D gene uncertain. CDR3 length: 13 amino acids. The germline CDR1 and CDR2 sequences are LNHDA and SQIVND (reference sequence). V lost 7 bases to trimming and J lost 5 bases, with 14 bases between them. This CDR3 reads CASTTDLRTEAFF. The CDR3, as DNA: TGTGCCAGTACCACGGACCTGCGGACTGAAGCTTTCTTT.

This chain uses TRBV18 with TRBJ2-7, with D possibly matching TRBD2 (5 bases). Germline V gene data show CDR1 as KGHSH and CDR2 as LQKENI. Deletions cut 4 bases from V and 5 bases from J, with 15 bases between. The CDR3 runs 14 residues. CDR3: CASSLRRELNEQYF. The CDR3 nucleotides read TGTGCCAGCTCACTCCGAAGGGAGCTAAACGAGCAGTACTTC. Variable domain in full (rest from reference TRBV18 and TRBJ2-7): NAGVMQNPRHLVRRRGQEARLRCSPMKGHSHVYWYRQLPEEGLKFMVYLQKENIIDESGMPKERFSAEFPKEGPSILRIQQVVRGDSAAYFCASSLRRELNEQYFGPGTRLTVT.

This clone was seen more than once but under ten times. The chain recombines TRBV5-1 with TRBJ2-7; D is uncertain. The length of the CDR3 is 14 residues. Germline lookup yields CDR1 SGHRS and CDR2 YFSETQ. Trimming shortened V by 4 bases and J by 0 bases, and 11 bases separated the two germline ends. The CDR3 sequence: CASSSGRHSYEQYF. The DNA of the CDR3 is TGCGCCAGCAGCAGTGGACGCCACTCCTACGAGCAGTACTTC.

This chain uses TRBV27 with TRBJ2-6, with 7 bases fitting TRBD1. Germline trimming cut 6 bases from V and 2 bases from J; bases unmatched to any gene: 4. Germline V lookup: CDR1 MNHEY, CDR2 SMNVEV (reference sequence). This CDR3 region has 15 residues. Here the CDR3 DNA reads TGTGCCAGCAGAAGGGGGCCCACTGGGGCCAACGTCCTGACTTTC. As protein: CASRRGPTGANVLTF.

The genes are TRBV2 and TRBJ2-5; TRBD1 aligns across 9 bases. Germline V lookup: CDR1 SNHLY, CDR2 FYNNEI. V dropped 5 bases and J dropped 4; count of bases not matched to a gene: 5. The CDR3 totals 14 residues. In nucleotides, the CDR3 is TGTGCCAGCAGTACTGGGACAGGGAGAGAGACCCAGTACTTC. Protein sequence: CASSTGTGRETQYF.

This sequence joins TRBV6-5 and TRBJ2-2, with D possibly being TRBD2 (5 bases). V lost 4 bases, J lost 6 bases, and 9 bases lay in between. The CDR3 is 13 amino acids. The germline V gene encodes CDR1 MNHEY and CDR2 SVGAGI. The CDR3 coding sequence is TGTGCCAGCAGTTTCGGGGTAGCCGGGGAGCTGTTTTTT. It translates to CASSFGVAGELFF.